The present T cell receptor beta chain was sequenced within a study of T cell responses to AZD1222 COVID-19 vaccine. Study results and limitations: Females made up more of the donors, who were largely white British, and clonal diversity may have come out too low. The study sampled repertoires only after the peak T cell response.

The CDR3 spans 12 residues. CDR1 and CDR2 from the germline V gene are DFQATT and SNEGSKA (reference sequence). Researchers grouped second doses given at about 4 or about 12 weeks into one pool. Worth noting for this clone: Its matching antigen is unknown. One junction end disagrees with the germline gene, perhaps due to a read error.

TCRdb keeps only in-frame clones here, not all; method: immunoSEQ multiplex PCR. The sample lists over 120,000 clones; around 92% were seen once. The sequence derives from an adult who received the AZD1222 COVID-19 vaccine. J is TRBJ1-2 and V is TRBV20-1; no clear D. The sample in question was peripheral blood, obtained 28 days after the second AZD1222 dose. CDR3 coding DNA: TGCAGTGCTAGTCCCGTCCCCGGGTTCATGGCCTTC. Translation gives CSASPVPGFMAF.